This note documents a single T cell receptor (beta chain) sequence. The target antigen is unknown. Researchers partitioned CD4+ cells into CD45RA+ naive and CD45RA-negative memory subsets. These data originate in a study of shared clonotypes between healthy human individuals. The assay ran at deep level. How the authors handled the data: For the immunoSEQ data, sequences were junction-only without quality scores, so filtering differed. Libraries were prepared by immunoSEQ multiplex PCR; TCRdb keeps only in-frame clonotypes and omits some of them. The D gene and trimming were derived from the DNA, and the V and J assignments and clone size from that table. The sample records 2 million or so clones, roughly 96% being singletons. Broader study findings: Naive CD4 clonotype sharing across several donors was about 5.3%.

The sequenced sample was naive CD4+ T cells sorted from blood. Subset meaning: CD45RA+ positively selected. The receptor's source is a man aged 18-30 years in good health.

In nucleotides, the CDR3 is TGCGCCAGCAGCCCGCGGAGCGGGGGTACCGGGGAGCTGTTTTTT. Protein product: CASSPRSGGTGELFF. The rearrangement joins TRBV5-1 to TRBJ2-2, with 8 bases identical to TRBD2. From germline, CDR1 is SGHRS and CDR2 YFSETQ. CDR3 length: 15 residues. V lost 4 bases, J lost 5 bases, and 7 bases stayed unmatched.